This TCR beta chain was profiled in a study of shared clonotypes between healthy human individuals. Study-wide points: Non-shared clonotypes had lower generation probabilities than those shared by all four donors. Incompleteness in sorted-subset sequencing, despite large depth, was shown by rarefaction.

About this clone itself: As yet, its antigen is unknown.

The CDR3 spans 14 residues. Germline CDR1 and CDR2: MNHEY and SMNVEV (reference sequence). V was shortened by 3 bases and J by 7 bases, with 10 bases between the two germline ends. Study processing details: Sequence data from immunoSEQ were junction-only and lacked quality scores; consequently, filtering differed. Assay used: immunoSEQ multiplex PCR; TCRdb lists only in-frame clones, some missing. V and J calls and clone size are as listed in that table; D and trimming were resolved from the DNA. The sample yields some 2,100,000 clones, roughly 95% seen once. The TCR was taken from a man between 18 and 35 years old in good health. This chain links TRBV27 with TRBJ1-6, with D unresolved. The sequencing input was naive CD4+ T cells sorted from blood. Subset of the sample: CD45RA+ positively selected. The CDR3 region is CASSFMEGNSPLHF. The CDR3 DNA sequence: TGTGCCAGCAGTTTTATGGAAGGGAATTCACCCCTCCACTTT.